The T cell receptor beta chain described here comes from a study of blood T cell repertoires in COVID-19. TCRdb keeps only in-frame clones here, not all; method: immunoSEQ multiplex PCR. This repertoire shows 450,000 or so clones, 70% to 90% found once; its top ten account for roughly 0.78%. A Seattle source enrolled patients during active infection and followed them longitudinally. V lost 0 bases to trimming and J lost 0 bases, with 9 bases between them. This CDR3 has 16 residues. Per the germline V gene, CDR1 is LNHNV and CDR2 is YYDKDF (reference sequence). The chain combines TRBV15 with TRBJ2-1; unclear D gene. This receptor was taken from a man younger than 35 with COVID-19, enrolled during active disease. The source material was peripheral blood. The chain's CDR3 is CATSRDILSSYNEQFF. CDR3 in DNA: TGTGCCACCAGCAGAGATATCCTGAGCTCCTACAATGAGCAGTTCTTC.